The source of this T cell receptor (beta chain) is a study of resident and recirculating memory T cells in vitiligo. Across the whole study: Genomic DNA was extracted from whole homogenized samples, with no cell sorting. Study-wide results and limits: TCR sequences were not conserved across biopsy sites or patients.

V lost 2 bases and J lost 4; bases outside the gene matches: 7. In germline, CDR1 is MNHEY, CDR2 SVGAGI. The CDR3 spans 16 residues. Concerning this clone itself: The antigen remains undetermined.

Produced via immunoSEQ multiplex PCR; TCRdb's table is partial and in-frame only. The sample records around 70,000 clones, roughly nine tenths being singletons. Confetti depigmentation, marking active vitiligo, was absent in these patients. Sequencing was done on a sample of blood. The sequence was collected from a male donor with vitiligo. The rearrangement uses TRBV6-5 and TRBJ1-1; 10 nucleotides agree with TRBD1. The CDR3 coding sequence is TGTGCCAGCAGTTACGCGACAGGGGGCGTGGGCACTGAAGCTTTCTTT. Translating gives CASSYATGGVGTEAFF.